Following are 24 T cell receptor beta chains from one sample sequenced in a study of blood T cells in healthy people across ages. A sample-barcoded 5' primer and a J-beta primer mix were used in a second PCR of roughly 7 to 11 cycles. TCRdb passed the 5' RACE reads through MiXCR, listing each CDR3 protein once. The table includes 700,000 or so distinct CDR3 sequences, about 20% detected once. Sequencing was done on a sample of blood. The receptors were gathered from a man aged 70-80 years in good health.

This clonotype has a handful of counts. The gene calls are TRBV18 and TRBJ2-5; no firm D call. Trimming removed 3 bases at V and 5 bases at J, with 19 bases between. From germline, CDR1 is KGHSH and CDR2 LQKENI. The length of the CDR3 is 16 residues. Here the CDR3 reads CASSPALGQWLETQYF. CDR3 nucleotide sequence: TGTGCCAGCTCACCCGCCCTGGGCCAGTGGTTGGAGACCCAGTACTTC.

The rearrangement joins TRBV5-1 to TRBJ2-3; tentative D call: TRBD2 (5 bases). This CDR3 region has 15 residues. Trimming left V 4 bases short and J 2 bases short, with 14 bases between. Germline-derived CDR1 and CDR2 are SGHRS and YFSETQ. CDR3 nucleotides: TGCGCCAGCAGCGTTAGCGCGATTTCCACAGATACGCAGTATTTT. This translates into CASSVSAISTDTQYF.

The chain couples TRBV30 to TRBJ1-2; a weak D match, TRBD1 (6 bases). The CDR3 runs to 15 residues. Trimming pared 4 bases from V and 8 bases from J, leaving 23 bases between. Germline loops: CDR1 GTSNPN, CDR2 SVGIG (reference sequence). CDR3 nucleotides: TGTGCCTGGATCTATGAGGAGGCAGGGGCGCGGGGCTACACCTTC. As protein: CAWIYEEAGARGYTF.

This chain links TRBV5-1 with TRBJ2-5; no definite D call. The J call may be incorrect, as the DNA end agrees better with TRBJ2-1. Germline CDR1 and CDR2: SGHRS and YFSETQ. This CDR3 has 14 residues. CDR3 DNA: TGCGCCAGCAGCTTGACAGCTACCGCCCATGAGCAGTTCTTC. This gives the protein CASSLTATAHEQFF.

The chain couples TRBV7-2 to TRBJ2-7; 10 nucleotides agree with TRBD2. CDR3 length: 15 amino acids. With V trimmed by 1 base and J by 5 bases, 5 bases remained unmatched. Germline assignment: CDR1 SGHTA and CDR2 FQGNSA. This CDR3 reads CASSLEAGGPHEQYV. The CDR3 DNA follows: TGTGCCAGCAGCTTAGAAGCGGGAGGGCCTCACGAGCAGTACGTC.

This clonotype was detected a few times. The CDR3 DNA is TGTGCCAGCAGCCACAACGTGACCTACGAGCAGTACGTC. Translating gives CASSHNVTYEQYV. The chain has TRBV3-1 and TRBJ2-7; no definite D call. Germline V gives CDR1 LGHDT, CDR2 YNNKEL (reference sequence). Trimming shortened V by 3 bases and J by 2 bases, and 8 bases separated the two germline ends. This CDR3 contains 13 residues.

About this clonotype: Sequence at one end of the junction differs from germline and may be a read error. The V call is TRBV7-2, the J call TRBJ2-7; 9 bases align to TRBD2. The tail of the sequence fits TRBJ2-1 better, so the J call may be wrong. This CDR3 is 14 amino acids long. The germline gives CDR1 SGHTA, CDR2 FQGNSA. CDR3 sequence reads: CASNLALAGREQFF. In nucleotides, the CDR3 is TGTGCCAGCAACTTAGCTCTAGCGGGACGGGAGCAGTTCTTC.

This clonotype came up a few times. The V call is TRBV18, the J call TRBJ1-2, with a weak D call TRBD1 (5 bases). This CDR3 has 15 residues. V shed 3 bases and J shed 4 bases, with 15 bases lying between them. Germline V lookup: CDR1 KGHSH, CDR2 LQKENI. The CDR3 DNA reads TGTGCCAGCTCACCTACAGGACTAAACTCCTATGGCTACACCTTC. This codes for CASSPTGLNSYGYTF.

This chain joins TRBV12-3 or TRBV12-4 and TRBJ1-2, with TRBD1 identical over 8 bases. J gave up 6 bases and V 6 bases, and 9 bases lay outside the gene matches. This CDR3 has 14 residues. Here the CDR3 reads CASRRQGFGDGYTF. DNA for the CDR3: TGTGCCAGCAGAAGACAGGGGTTCGGGGATGGCTACACCTTC.

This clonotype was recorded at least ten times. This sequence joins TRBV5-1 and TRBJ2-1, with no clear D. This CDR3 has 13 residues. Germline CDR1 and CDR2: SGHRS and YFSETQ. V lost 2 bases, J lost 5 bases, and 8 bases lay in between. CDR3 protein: CASSLTGHNEQFF. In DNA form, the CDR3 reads TGCGCCAGCAGCTTAACCGGGCACAATGAGCAGTTCTTC.

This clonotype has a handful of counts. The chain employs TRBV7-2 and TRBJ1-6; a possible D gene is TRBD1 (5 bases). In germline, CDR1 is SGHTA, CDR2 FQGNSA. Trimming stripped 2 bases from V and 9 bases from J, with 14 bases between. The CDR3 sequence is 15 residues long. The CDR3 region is CASSLPGRVGSPLHF. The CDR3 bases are TGTGCCAGCAGCTTACCTGGCAGGGTGGGTTCACCCCTCCACTTT.

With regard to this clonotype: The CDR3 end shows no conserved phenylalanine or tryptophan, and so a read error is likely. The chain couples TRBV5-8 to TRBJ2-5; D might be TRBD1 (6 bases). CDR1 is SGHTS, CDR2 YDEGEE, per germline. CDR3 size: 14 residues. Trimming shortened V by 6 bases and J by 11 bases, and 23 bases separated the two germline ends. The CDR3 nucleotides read TGTGCCAGCATCCCTCGAATTACAGGGTCGGAGCAGTACTCC. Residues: CASIPRITGSEQYS.

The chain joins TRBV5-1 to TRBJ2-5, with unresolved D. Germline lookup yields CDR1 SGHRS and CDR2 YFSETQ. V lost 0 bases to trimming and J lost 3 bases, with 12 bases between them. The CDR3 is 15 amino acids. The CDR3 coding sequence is TGCGCCAGCAGCTTGGCCCCCGGTTCCGAAGAGACCCAGTACTTC. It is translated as CASSLAPGSEETQYF.

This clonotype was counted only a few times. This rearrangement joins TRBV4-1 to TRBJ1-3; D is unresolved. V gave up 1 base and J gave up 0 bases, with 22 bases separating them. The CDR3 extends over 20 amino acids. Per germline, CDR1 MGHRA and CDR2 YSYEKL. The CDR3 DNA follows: TGCGCCAGCAGCCAAGGGCACACCCGCCCGACGGTGAGCTCTGGAAACACCATATATTTT. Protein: CASSQGHTRPTVSSGNTIYF.

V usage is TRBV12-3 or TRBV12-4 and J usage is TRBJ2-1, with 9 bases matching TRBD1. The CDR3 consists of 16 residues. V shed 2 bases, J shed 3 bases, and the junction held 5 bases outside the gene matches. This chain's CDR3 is CASSLMGTGNYNEQFF. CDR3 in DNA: TGTGCCAGCAGTTTAATGGGGACAGGGAACTACAATGAGCAGTTCTTC.

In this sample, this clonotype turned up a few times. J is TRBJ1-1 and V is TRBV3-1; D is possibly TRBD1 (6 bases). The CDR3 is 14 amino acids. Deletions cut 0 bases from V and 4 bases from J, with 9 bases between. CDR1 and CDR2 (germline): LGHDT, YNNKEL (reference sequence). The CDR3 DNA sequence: TGTGCCAGCAGCCAAGATGCCAGGGGCACTGAAGCTTTCTTT. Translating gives CASSQDARGTEAFF. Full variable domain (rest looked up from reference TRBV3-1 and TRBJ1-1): DTAVSQTPKYLVTQMGNDKSIKCEQNLGHDTMYWYKQDSKKFLKIMFSYNNKELIINETVPNRFSPKSPDKAHLNLHINSLELGDSAVYFCASSQDARGTEAFFGQGTRLTVV.

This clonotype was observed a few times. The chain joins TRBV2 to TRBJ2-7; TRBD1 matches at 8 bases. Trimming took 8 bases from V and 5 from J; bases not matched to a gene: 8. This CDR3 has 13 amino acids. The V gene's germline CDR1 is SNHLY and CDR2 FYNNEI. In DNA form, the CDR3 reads TGTGCCAGCCGGGGGACAGGTTCGAACGAGCAGTACTTC. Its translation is CASRGTGSNEQYF.

The CDR3: CSVRTGDIQYF. In nucleotides, the CDR3 is TGCAGCGTTCGGACCGGCGACATTCAGTACTTC. This chain links TRBV29-1 with TRBJ2-4; D uncertain. Germline V gene data show CDR1 as SQVTM and CDR2 as ANQGSEA. This CDR3 comprises 11 residues. Trimming stripped 5 bases from V and 8 bases from J, with 10 bases between.

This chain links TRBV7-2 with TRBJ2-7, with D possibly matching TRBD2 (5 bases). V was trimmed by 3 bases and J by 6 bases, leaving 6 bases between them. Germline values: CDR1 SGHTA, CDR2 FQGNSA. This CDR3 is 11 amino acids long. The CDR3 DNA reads TGTGCCAGCAGCTTTGAGGGCGAGCAGTACTTC. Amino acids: CASSFEGEQYF.

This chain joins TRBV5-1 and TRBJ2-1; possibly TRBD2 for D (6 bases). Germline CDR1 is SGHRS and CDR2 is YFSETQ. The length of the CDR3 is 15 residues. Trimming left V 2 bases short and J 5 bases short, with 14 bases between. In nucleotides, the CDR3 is TGCGCCAGCAGCTTTTGGGGGGAAAGGGACAATGAGCAGTTCTTC. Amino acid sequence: CASSFWGERDNEQFF.

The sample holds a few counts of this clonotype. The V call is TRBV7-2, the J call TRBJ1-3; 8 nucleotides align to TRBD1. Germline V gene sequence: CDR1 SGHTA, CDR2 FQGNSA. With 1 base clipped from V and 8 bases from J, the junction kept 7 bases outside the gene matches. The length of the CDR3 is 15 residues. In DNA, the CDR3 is TGTGCCAGCAGCTTAGATCCCGACAGGGGACACACCATATATTTT. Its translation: CASSLDPDRGHTIYF. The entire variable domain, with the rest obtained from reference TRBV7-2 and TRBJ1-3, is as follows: GAGVSQSPSNKVTEKGKDVELRCDPISGHTALYWYRQSLGQGLEFLIYFQGNSAPDKSGLPSDRFSAERTGGSVSTLTIQRTQQEDSAVYLCASSLDPDRGHTIYFGEGSWLTVV.

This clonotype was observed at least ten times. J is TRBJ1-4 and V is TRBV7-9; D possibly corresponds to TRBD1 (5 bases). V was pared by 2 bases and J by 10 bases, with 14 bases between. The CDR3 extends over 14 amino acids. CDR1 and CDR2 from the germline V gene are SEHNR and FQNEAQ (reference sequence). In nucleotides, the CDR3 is TGTGCCAGCAGCTTAACCGGGGGGTTGGCAAAACTGTTTTTT. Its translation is CASSLTGGLAKLFF.

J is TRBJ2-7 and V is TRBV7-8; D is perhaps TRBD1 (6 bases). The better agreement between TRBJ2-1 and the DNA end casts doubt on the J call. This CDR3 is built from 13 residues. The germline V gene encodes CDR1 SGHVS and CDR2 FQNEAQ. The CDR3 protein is CASSRGDIVEQFF. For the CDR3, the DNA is TGTGCCAGCAGCCGTGGGGACATCGTGGAGCAGTTCTTC.

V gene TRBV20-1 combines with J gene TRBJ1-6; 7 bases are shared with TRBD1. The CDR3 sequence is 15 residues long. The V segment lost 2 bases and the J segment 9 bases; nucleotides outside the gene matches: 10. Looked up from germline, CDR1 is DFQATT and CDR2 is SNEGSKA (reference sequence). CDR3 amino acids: CSARFGGGDSSPLHF. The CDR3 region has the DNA TGCAGTGCTAGATTCGGGGGAGGGGACAGTTCACCCCTCCACTTT.